What follows describes a single TCR beta chain. Its antigen is undetermined. The data stem from a study of long-term antiretroviral therapy in people with HIV. Study findings and constraints: Repertoires with HIV possessed tighter CDR3 length spans than those of controls. Researchers lacked any data on ART adherence, viral resistance or therapy changes.

This CDR3 has 16 residues. Germline V gene lookup returns CDR1 SGDLS and CDR2 YYNGEE. Trimming removed 3 bases at V and 0 bases at J, with 10 bases between. Without exception, participants with HIV were treated in the United States. They ran version v3.0 of the immunoSEQ assay at survey level. The data were produced by immunoSEQ multiplex PCR, yet TCRdb's version contains in-frame clones alone and is incomplete. This sample has around 40,000 clones, with around 94% found just once. This clonotype originated in a woman aged 50 to 65 with HIV. The chain combines TRBV9 with TRBJ1-6; no firm D call. Sequences were derived from unsorted PBMCs, sampled 4.1 years after starting antiretroviral therapy. The CDR3 DNA reads TGTGCCAGCAGCGGAGGGAGGAGCTCCTATAATTCACCCCTCCACTTT. Its protein product is CASSGGRSSYNSPLHF.